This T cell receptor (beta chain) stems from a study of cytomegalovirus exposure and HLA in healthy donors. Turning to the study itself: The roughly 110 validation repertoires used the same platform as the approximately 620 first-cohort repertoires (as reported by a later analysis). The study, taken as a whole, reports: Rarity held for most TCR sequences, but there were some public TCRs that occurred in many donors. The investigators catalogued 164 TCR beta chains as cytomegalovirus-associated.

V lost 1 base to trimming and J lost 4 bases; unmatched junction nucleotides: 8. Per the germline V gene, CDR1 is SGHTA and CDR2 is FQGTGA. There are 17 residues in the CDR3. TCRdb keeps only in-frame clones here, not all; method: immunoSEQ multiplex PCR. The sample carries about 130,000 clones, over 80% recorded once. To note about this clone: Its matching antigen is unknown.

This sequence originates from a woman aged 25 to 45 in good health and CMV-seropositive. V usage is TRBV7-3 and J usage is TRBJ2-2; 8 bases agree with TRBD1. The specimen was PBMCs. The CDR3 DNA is TGTGCCAGCAGCTTAAAGACGGGGACAGGAATCACCGGGGAGCTGTTTTTT. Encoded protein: CASSLKTGTGITGELFF.